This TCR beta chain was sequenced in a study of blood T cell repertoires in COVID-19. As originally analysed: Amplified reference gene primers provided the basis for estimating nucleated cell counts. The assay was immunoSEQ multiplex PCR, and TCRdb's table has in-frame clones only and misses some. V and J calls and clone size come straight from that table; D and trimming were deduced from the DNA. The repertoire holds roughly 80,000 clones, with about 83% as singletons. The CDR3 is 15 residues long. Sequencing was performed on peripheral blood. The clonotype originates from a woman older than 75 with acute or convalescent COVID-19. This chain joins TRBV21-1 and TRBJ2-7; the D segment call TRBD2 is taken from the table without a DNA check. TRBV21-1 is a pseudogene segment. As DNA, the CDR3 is TGTGCCAGCAGCAATAGCGGGAGGGCCACCCACGAGCAGTACTTC. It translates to CASSNSGRATHEQYF.